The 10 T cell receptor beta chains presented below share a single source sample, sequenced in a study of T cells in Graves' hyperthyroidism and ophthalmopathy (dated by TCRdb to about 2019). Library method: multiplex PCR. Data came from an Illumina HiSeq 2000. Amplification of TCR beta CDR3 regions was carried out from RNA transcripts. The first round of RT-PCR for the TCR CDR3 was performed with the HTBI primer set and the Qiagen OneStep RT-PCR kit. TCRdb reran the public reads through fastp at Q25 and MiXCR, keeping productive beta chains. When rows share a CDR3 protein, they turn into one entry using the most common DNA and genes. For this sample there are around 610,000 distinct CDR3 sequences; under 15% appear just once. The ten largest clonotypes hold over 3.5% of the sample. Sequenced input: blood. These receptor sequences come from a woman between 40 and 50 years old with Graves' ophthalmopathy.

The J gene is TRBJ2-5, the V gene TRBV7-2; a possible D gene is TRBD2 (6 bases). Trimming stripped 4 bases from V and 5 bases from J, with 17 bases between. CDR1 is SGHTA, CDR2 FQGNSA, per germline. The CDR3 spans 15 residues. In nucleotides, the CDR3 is TGTGCCAGCAGCTCATCCTCCAGGGAGGTGGAGACCCAGTACTTC. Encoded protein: CASSSSSREVETQYF.

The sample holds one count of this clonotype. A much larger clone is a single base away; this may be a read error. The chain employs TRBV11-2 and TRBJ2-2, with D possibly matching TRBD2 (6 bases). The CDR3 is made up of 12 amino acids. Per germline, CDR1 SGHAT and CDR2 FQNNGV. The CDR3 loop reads CASKNPTGGLFF. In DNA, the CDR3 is TGTGCCAGCAAGAACCCCACCGGGGGGCTGTTTTTT.

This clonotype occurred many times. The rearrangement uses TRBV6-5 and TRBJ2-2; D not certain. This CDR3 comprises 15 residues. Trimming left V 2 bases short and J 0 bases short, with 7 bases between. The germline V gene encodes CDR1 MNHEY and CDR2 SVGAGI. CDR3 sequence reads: CASSYLVPNTGELFF. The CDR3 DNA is TGTGCCAGCAGTTACCTAGTACCGAACACCGGGGAGCTGTTTTTT.

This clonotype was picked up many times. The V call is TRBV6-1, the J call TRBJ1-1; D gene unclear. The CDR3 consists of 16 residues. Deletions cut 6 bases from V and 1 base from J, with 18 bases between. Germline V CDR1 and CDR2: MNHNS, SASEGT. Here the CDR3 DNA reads TGTGCCAGCAGCCACCATATTACGCGGGCGAACACTGAAGCTTTCTTT. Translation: CASSHHITRANTEAFF.

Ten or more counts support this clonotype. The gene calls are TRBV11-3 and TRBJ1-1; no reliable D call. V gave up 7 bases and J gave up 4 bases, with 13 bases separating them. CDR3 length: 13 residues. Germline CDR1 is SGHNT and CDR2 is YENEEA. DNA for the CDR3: TGTGCCAGCAAAACCCCCGGTGGCACTGAAGCTTTCTTT. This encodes CASKTPGGTEAFF.

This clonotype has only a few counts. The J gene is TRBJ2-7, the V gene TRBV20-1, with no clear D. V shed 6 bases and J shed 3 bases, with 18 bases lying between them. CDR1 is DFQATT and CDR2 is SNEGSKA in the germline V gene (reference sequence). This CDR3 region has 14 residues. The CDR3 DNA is TGCAGTGCCCACGGTGGTGCAGCGAGCTACGAGCAGTACTTC. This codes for CSAHGGAASYEQYF.

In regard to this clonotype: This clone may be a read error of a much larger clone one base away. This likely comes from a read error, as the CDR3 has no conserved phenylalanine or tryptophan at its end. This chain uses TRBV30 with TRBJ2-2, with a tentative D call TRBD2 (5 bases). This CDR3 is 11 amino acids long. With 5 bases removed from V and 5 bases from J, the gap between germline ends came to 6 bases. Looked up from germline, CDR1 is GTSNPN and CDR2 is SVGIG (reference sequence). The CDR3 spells CAWGSTGELFL. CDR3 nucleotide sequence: TGTGCCTGGGGGAGTACCGGGGAGCTGTTTCTT.

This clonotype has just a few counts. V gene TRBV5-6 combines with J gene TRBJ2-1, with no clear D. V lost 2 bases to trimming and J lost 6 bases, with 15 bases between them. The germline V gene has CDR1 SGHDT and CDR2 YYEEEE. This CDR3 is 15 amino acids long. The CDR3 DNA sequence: TGTGCCAGCAGCTTCTACCCTACCCAGGCCAATGAGCAGTTCTTC. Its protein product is CASSFYPTQANEQFF.

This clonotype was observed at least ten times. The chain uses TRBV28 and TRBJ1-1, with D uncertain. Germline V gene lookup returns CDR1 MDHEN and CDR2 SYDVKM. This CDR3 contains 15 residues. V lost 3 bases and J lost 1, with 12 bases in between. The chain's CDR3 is CASSFYSAPNTEAFF. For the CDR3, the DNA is TGTGCCAGCAGTTTCTACAGCGCACCGAACACTGAAGCTTTCTTT. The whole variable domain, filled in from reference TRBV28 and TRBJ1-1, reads DVKVTQSSRYLVKRTGEKVFLECVQDMDHENMFWYRQDPGLGLRLIYFSYDVKMKEKGDIPEGYSVSREKKERFSLILESASTNQTSMYLCASSFYSAPNTEAFFGQGTRLTVV.

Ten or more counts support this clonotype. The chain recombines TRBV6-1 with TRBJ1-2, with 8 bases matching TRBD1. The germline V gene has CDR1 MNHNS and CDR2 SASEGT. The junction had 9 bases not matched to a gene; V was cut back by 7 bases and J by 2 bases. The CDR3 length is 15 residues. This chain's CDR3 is CASKPGQARNYGYTF. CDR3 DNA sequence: TGTGCCAGCAAGCCGGGACAGGCGAGGAACTATGGCTACACCTTC.